Reported below is one T cell receptor beta chain. The antigen is not known. These data belong to a study of T cell responses to AZD1222 COVID-19 vaccine. Notes on the study in general: Baseline testing showed seropositivity in only six AZD1222 recipients. Donors were mostly white British, more females; clonal diversity possibly underestimated. Spike was spanned by vaccine-associated CD4 TCRs, which were dominant at 160-218 and 743-854. Nearly half of spike-specific TCRs reportedly target unmutated variant regions.

The data were produced by immunoSEQ multiplex PCR, yet TCRdb's version contains in-frame clones alone and is incomplete. Of some 200,000 clones listed, about 92% are singletons. This clonotype was obtained from an adult in good health. The material sequenced was peripheral blood, taken on day 0 of MenACWY control vaccination.

The DNA of the CDR3 is TGTGCCATCAGTGTATATGGAAACACCATATATTTT. Translation: CAISVYGNTIYF. The V and J genes are TRBV10-3 and TRBJ1-3; no reliable D call. The CDR3 is made up of 12 amino acids. CDR1 and CDR2 from the germline V gene are ENHRY and SYGVKD. Trimming shortened V by 4 bases and J by 3 bases, and 4 bases separated the two germline ends.